A selection of T cell receptor beta chains follows, all from one sample in a study of blood T cell repertoires in COVID-19. TCRdb keeps only in-frame clones here, not all; method: immunoSEQ multiplex PCR. The data hold 250,000 or so clones, with approximately 87% observed a single time. The sequencing input was peripheral blood. The receptors derive from a woman in her thirties or forties who had recovered from COVID-19. The conserved cysteine and the conserved F or W are not part of the CDR3 here. Fields, in order: V gene, CDR3 protein.

v_call: TRBV7-9; cdr3_aa: ASSPWGGQDTEAF
v_call: TRBV5-1; cdr3_aa: ASSFRAGDLLRGYT
v_call: TRBV12-3/TRBV12-4; cdr3_aa: ASSGQVDTEAF
v_call: TRBV19; cdr3_aa: ASSIVRGLVAETQY
v_call: TRBV9; cdr3_aa: ASSPDSGGRGTPLH
v_call: TRBV5-6; cdr3_aa: ASSITGTYEKLF
v_call: TRBV9; cdr3_aa: ASSVVFPNTEAF
v_call: TRBV11-2; cdr3_aa: ASSLGPGTGVYGYT
v_call: TRBV6-5; cdr3_aa: ASTSANTGELF
v_call: TRBV3-1/TRBV3-2; cdr3_aa: ASSQAGLAVYEQY
v_call: TRBV20-1; cdr3_aa: SVTYRETQY
v_call: TRBV19; cdr3_aa: ASSSPQRGGADTQY
v_call: TRBV7-2; cdr3_aa: ASSFRAAGANTGELF
v_call: TRBV30; cdr3_aa: AWSIDSGETQY
v_call: TRBV19; cdr3_aa: ASSARSGGFSTDTQY
v_call: TRBV10-2; cdr3_aa: ASSSGRGYNQPQH
v_call: TRBV4-1; cdr3_aa: ASSMGESYGYT